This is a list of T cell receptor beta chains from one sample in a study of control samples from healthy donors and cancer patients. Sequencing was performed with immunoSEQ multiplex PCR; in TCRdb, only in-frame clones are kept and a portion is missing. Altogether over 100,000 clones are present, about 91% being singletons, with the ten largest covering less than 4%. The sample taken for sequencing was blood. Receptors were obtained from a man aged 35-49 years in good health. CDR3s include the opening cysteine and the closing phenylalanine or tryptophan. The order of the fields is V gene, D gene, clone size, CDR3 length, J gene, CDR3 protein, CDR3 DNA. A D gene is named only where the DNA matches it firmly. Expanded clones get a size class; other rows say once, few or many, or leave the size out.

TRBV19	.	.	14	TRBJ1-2	CASSIDWSKRVYTF	TGTGCCAGTAGTATAGATTGGTCCAAGAGGGTCTACACCTTC
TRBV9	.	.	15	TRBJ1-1	CASSPGHGLNTEAFF	TGTGCCAGCAGCCCAGGACACGGACTGAACACTGAAGCTTTCTTT
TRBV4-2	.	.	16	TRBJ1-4	CASSQEGVGSNEKLFF	TGTGCCAGCAGCCAAGAGGGGGTGGGGTCTAATGAAAAACTGTTTTTT
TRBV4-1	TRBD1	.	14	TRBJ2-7	CASSQEHRGYEQYF	TGCGCCAGCAGCCAAGAACACAGGGGTTACGAGCAGTACTTC
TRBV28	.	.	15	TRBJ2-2	CASRSQGLGTGELFF	TGTGCCAGCAGGTCCCAGGGGCTGGGGACCGGGGAGCTGTTTTTT
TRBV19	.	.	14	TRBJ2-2	CASSIGADSGELFF	TGTGCCAGTAGTATTGGAGCAGACTCCGGGGAGCTGTTTTTT
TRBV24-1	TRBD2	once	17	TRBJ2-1	CATSDPRDYNSYNEQFF	TGTGCCACCAGTGATCCCCGGGACTATAACTCCTACAATGAGCAGTTCTTC
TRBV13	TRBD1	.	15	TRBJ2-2	CASSPGQLNTGELFF	TGTGCCAGCAGCCCGGGACAGTTAAACACCGGGGAGCTGTTTTTT
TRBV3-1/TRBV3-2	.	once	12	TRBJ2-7	CASSRGGNKQYF	TGTGCCAGCAGCCGCGGCGGTAACAAGCAGTACTTC
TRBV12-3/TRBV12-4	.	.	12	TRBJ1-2	CASLRRGAGYTF	TGTGCCAGCCTTAGGCGGGGGGCTGGCTACACCTTC
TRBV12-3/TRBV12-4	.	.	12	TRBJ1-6	CASSLRLSPLHF	TGTGCCAGCAGCCTGCGATTGTCACCCCTCCACTTT
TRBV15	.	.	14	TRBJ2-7	CATSRDSESYEQYF	TGTGCCACCAGCAGAGATTCGGAGTCCTACGAGCAGTACTTC
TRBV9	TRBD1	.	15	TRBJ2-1	CASSVPGTGGNEQFF	TGTGCCAGCAGCGTACCCGGGACAGGGGGCAATGAGCAGTTCTTC
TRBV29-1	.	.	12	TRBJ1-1	CSVGQLNTEAFF	TGCAGCGTTGGACAGTTGAACACTGAAGCTTTCTTT
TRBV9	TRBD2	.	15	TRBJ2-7	CASSVGLAGAYGQYF	TGTGCCAGCAGCGTAGGACTAGCGGGGGCCTACGGGCAGTACTTC
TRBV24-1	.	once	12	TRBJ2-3	CATSPRSDTQYF	TGTGCCACCAGCCCTAGGTCAGATACGCAGTATTTT
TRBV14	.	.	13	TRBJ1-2	CASSQDRGYGYTF	TGTGCCAGCAGCCAAGATCGGGGATATGGCTACACCTTC
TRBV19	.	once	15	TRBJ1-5	CASSPPRGIGQPQHF	TGTGCCAGTAGCCCCCCCAGGGGTATCGGACAGCCCCAGCATTTT
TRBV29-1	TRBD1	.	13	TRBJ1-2	CSVGEGQGYGYTF	TGCAGCGTTGGAGAGGGACAGGGTTATGGCTACACCTTC
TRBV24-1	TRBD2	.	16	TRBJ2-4	CATSDSSGGAHAIQYF	TGTGCCACCAGTGATTCTAGCGGGGGCGCCCACGCCATTCAGTACTTC
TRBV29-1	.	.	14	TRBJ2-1	CSAPPRLGANEQFF	TGCAGCGCACCCCCCCGGTTGGGGGCGAATGAGCAGTTCTTC
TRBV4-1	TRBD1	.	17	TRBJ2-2	CASSVDRVTTNTGELFF	TGCGCCAGCAGCGTCGACAGGGTTACCACGAACACCGGGGAGCTGTTTTTT
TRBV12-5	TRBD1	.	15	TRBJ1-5	CASAQVDRANQPQHF	TGTGCTAGTGCCCAGGTGGACAGGGCGAATCAGCCCCAGCATTTT
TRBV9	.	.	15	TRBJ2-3	CASSVGSGSTDTQYF	TGTGCCAGCAGCGTAGGGTCCGGGAGCACAGATACGCAGTATTTT
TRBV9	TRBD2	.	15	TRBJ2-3	CASSVTSGSTDTQYF	TGTGCCAGCAGCGTGACTAGCGGGAGCACAGATACGCAGTATTTT
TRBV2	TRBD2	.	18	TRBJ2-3	CASSKWLAGVPRTDTQYF	TGTGCCAGCAGCAAGTGGCTAGCGGGGGTCCCACGCACAGATACGCAGTATTTT
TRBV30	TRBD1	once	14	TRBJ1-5	CAWSVGTADQPQHF	TGTGCCTGGAGTGTTGGGACAGCTGATCAGCCCCAGCATTTT
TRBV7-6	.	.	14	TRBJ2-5	CASSPPLARETQYF	TGTGCCAGCAGCCCCCCCCTAGCGCGGGAGACCCAGTACTTC
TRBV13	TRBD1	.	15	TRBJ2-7	CASSLPTGGVDEQYF	TGTGCCAGCAGCCTTCCGACAGGGGGCGTCGACGAGCAGTACTTC
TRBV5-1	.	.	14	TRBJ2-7	CASSFLTPPYEQYF	TGCGCCAGCAGCTTCCTGACACCCCCCTACGAGCAGTACTTC
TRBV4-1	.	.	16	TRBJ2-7	CASSQDWTSGVREQYF	TGCGCCAGCAGCCAAGATTGGACCTCAGGGGTTCGCGAGCAGTACTTC
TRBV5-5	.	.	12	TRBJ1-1	CASTLTWTEAFF	TGTGCCAGCACTTTAACCTGGACTGAAGCTTTCTTT
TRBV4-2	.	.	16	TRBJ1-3	CASSQERPGSGNTIYF	TGTGCCAGCAGCCAAGAGAGGCCAGGGTCCGGAAACACCATATATTTT
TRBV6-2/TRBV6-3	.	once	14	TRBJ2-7	CASSYSPGYYEQYF	TGTGCCAGCAGTTACTCTCCGGGGTACTACGAGCAGTACTTC
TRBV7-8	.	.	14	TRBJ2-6	CASSLPSGANVLTF	TGTGCCAGCAGCTTACCGTCTGGGGCCAACGTCCTGACTTTC
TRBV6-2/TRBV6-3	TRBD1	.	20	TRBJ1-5	CASSPLTSAPPRGSNQPQHF	TGTGCCAGCAGCCCGCTTACCTCTGCCCCACCCAGGGGGAGCAATCAGCCCCAGCATTTT
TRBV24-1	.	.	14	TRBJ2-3	CATSKAGPTDTQYF	TGTGCCACCAGTAAGGCGGGTCCCACAGATACGCAGTATTTT
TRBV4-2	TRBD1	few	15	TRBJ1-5	CASSQDGQGNQPQHF	TGTGCCAGCAGCCAAGATGGACAGGGCAATCAGCCCCAGCATTTT
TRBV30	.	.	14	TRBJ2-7	CAWSRGIWAYEQYF	TGTGCCTGGAGTCGAGGGATATGGGCCTACGAGCAGTACTTC
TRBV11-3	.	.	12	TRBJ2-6	CASSFKTNVLTF	TGTGCCAGCAGCTTTAAAACCAACGTCCTGACTTTC
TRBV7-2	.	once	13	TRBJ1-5	CASSGVLNQPQHF	TGTGCCAGCAGCGGTGTGTTGAATCAGCCCCAGCATTTT
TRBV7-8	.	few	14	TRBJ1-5	CASSPRGGNQPQHF	TGTGCCAGCAGCCCACGTGGCGGCAATCAGCCCCAGCATTTT
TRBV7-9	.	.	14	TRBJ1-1	CASSQVRMNTEAFF	TGTGCCAGCAGCCAAGTAAGAATGAACACTGAAGCTTTCTTT
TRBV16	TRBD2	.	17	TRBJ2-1	CASSQGTSGGAYNEQFF	TGTGCCAGCAGCCAGGGGACTAGCGGGGGGGCCTACAATGAGCAGTTCTTC
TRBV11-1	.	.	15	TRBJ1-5	CASSLGGATNQPQHF	TGTGCCAGCAGCTTAGGCGGAGCAACCAATCAGCCCCAGCATTTT
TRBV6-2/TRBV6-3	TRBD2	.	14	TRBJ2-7	CASSYDERGYEQYF	TGTGCCAGCAGTTACGACGAGCGGGGATACGAGCAGTACTTC